A single sample is the source of the 20 T cell receptor beta chains below, sequenced in a study of T cell responses to AZD1222 COVID-19 vaccine. Clones were sequenced by immunoSEQ multiplex PCR, and TCRdb holds only the in-frame ones, with some missing. Of roughly 100,000 clones detected, 80% to 95% appear once; the ten largest clones hold about 8.3%. Sequencing used peripheral blood, obtained 28 days after the second AZD1222 dose. These receptors came from an adult who received the AZD1222 COVID-19 vaccine.

The V gene is TRBV6-4, the J gene TRBJ2-2, with D perhaps matching TRBD2 (6 bases). Trimming stripped 6 bases from V and 3 bases from J, with 8 bases between. Germline CDR1 reads MRHNA; CDR2 reads SNTAGT. The CDR3 is 13 amino acids. CDR3 protein: CASSGGYTGELFF. In DNA form, the CDR3 reads TGTGCCAGCAGCGGGGGTTACACCGGGGAGCTGTTTTTT.

As DNA, the CDR3 is TGTGCCAGCAGCGACGGGATCATCACCGGGGAGCTGTTTTTT. Residues: CASSDGIITGELFF. The chain links TRBV5-4 to TRBJ2-2, with D possibly matching TRBD2 (5 bases). This CDR3 spans 14 amino acids. Germline V gene lookup returns CDR1 SGHNT and CDR2 YYREEE (reference sequence). V was cut by 4 bases and J by 4 bases, with 11 bases left in between.

The chain links TRBV6-5 to TRBJ2-6; D unresolved. Germline loops: CDR1 MNHEY, CDR2 SVGAGI. The CDR3 runs to 15 residues. Trimming left V 3 bases short and J 2 bases short, with 8 bases between. CDR3 protein: CASSYSPAGANVLTF. As DNA, the CDR3 is TGTGCCAGCAGTTATTCCCCGGCTGGGGCCAACGTCCTGACTTTC.

For the CDR3, the DNA is TGTGCCGTCAGGGGCCCGGTGGGCACTGAAGCTTTCTTT. Encoded protein: CAVRGPVGTEAFF. V usage is TRBV28 and J usage is TRBJ1-1, with D possibly TRBD1 on 6 matching bases. The V and J ends lost 11 bases and 4 bases respectively, with 17 bases between them. This CDR3 has 13 amino acids. Germline V lookup: CDR1 MDHEN, CDR2 SYDVKM.

J is TRBJ2-3 and V is TRBV5-1; no definite D call. The CDR3 extends over 13 amino acids. V lost 5 bases and J lost 2, with 9 bases in between. CDR1 is SGHRS and CDR2 is YFSETQ in the germline V gene. The CDR3 region has the DNA TGCGCCAGCAGAACGAATCCCACAGATACGCAGTATTTT. It codes for CASRTNPTDTQYF.

This chain uses TRBV5-1 with TRBJ2-7; D is unclear. V gave up 2 bases and J gave up 1 base, with 13 bases separating them. The CDR3 is 15 residues long. Germline CDR1 SGHRS, CDR2 YFSETQ. The CDR3 loop is CASSFKGIRSYEQYF. CDR3 bases: TGCGCCAGCAGCTTCAAGGGTATTCGTTCCTACGAGCAGTACTTC.

The V call is TRBV19, the J call TRBJ2-2, with D possibly TRBD2 on 7 matching bases. V shed 1 base and J shed 3 bases, with 21 bases lying between them. Looked up from germline, CDR1 is LNHDA and CDR2 is SQIVND (reference sequence). The CDR3 is made up of 19 amino acids. This CDR3 is CASSIAQGRGAVHTGELFF. In DNA form, the CDR3 reads TGTGCCAGTAGTATAGCCCAAGGTCGGGGGGCTGTTCACACCGGGGAGCTGTTTTTT.

The J gene is TRBJ1-6, the V gene TRBV9; TRBD1 agrees at 9 bases. Germline V gene sequence: CDR1 SGDLS, CDR2 YYNGEE. The CDR3 sequence is 17 residues long. The V and J ends lost 4 bases and 4 bases, in that order; junction bases with no gene match: 9. The CDR3 sequence: CASSPRDRATYNSPLHF. The CDR3 nucleotides read TGTGCCAGCAGCCCCCGGGACAGGGCTACATATAATTCACCCCTCCACTTT.

This CDR3 is CASSLSYKGEQFF. Written as DNA, the CDR3 is TGTGCCAGCAGTTTATCGTATAAAGGGGAGCAGTTCTTC. The V call is TRBV27, the J call TRBJ2-1; D unresolved. Germline V CDR1 and CDR2: MNHEY, SMNVEV (reference sequence). CDR3 size: 13 residues. The V end was cut by 0 bases, the J end by 10 bases, with 10 bases between.

The gene calls are TRBV10-3 and TRBJ2-2; D unclear. Trimming stripped 4 bases from V and 4 bases from J, with 10 bases between. The germline CDR1 and CDR2 sequences are ENHRY and SYGVKD. The CDR3 covers 14 residues. The CDR3 region is CAISASTVTGELFF. The CDR3 DNA follows: TGTGCCATCAGTGCCTCGACGGTCACCGGGGAGCTGTTTTTT.

The CDR3 sequence: CASRYRDRGFHEQYF. The CDR3 DNA follows: TGTGCCAGCAGATACCGGGACAGGGGTTTCCACGAGCAGTACTTC. The chain carries TRBV6-5 and TRBJ2-7, with TRBD1 identical over 10 bases. Germline CDR1 MNHEY, CDR2 SVGAGI. CDR3 length equals 15 residues. V lost 6 bases, J lost 5 bases, and 10 bases stayed unmatched.

The chain employs TRBV4-3 and TRBJ2-1; 7 bases map to TRBD2. The CDR3 runs to 16 residues. From germline, CDR1 is LGHNA and CDR2 YSLEER. The trim removed 0 bases at V and 9 bases at J, leaving 11 bases unmatched. CDR3 sequence (DNA): TGCGCCAGCAGCCAAGATCTTGGGCGGGAGAAGGGTGAGCAGTTCTTC. Its protein is CASSQDLGREKGEQFF.

The rearrangement joins TRBV12-2 to TRBJ2-7; TRBD1, as called in the table, went unchecked against the DNA. TRBV12-2 is listed as a pseudogene. The length of the CDR3 is 15 residues. CDR3: CASRFQTSPAYEQYF. CDR3 DNA: TGTGCAAGTCGCTTCCAAACCTCCCCAGCCTACGAGCAGTACTTC.

This chain uses TRBV3-1 (or the pseudogene TRBV3-2) with TRBJ1-1, with unresolved D. Germline V gene data show CDR1 as LGHDT and CDR2 as YNNKEL (reference sequence). The CDR3 loop spans 14 amino acids. Trimming pared 5 bases from V and 5 bases from J, leaving 15 bases between. CDR3 residues: CASSSRDLGTEAFF. The DNA for the CDR3 is TGTGCCAGCAGCTCCCGGGATTTAGGGACTGAAGCTTTCTTT.

The CDR3 is CASSYGQTTEAFF. The CDR3 region has the DNA TGTGCCAGCAGTTACGGACAGACCACTGAAGCTTTCTTT. The rearrangement joins TRBV6-5 to TRBJ1-1; D perhaps matches TRBD1 (6 bases). V was pared by 2 bases and J by 4 bases, with 8 bases between. The CDR3 has 13 amino acids. The V gene's germline CDR1 is MNHEY and CDR2 SVGAGI.

This clone has only one observation. The chain uses TRBV29-1 and TRBJ2-1; D unresolved. CDR1 SQVTM and CDR2 ANQGSEA come from the germline V gene. V was pared by 2 bases and J by 0 bases, with 8 bases between. The CDR3 loop spans 14 amino acids. The DNA for the CDR3 is TGCAGCGTTGAATGGGTGATCTCCTACAATGAGCAGTTCTTC. Its translation: CSVEWVISYNEQFF.

The chain combines TRBV6-2 or TRBV6-3 with TRBJ2-3, with D uncertain. The CDR3 spans 14 residues. Trimming took off 0 bases at V and 0 bases at J, with 4 bases between the two ends. The germline CDR1 and CDR2 sequences are MNHEY and SVGEGT. CDR3 in amino acids: CASSYSTSTDTQYF. The CDR3 DNA sequence: TGTGCCAGCAGTTACTCGACTAGCACAGATACGCAGTATTTT.

This clone showed up just a few times. V usage is TRBV5-1 and J usage is TRBJ2-7; maybe TRBD2 (6 bases). Germline V gives CDR1 SGHRS, CDR2 YFSETQ. V lost 2 bases to trimming and J lost 0 bases, with 9 bases between them. CDR3 size: 14 residues. CDR3 in DNA: TGCGCCAGCAGCTTCCTAGCGAACTCCTACGAGCAGTACTTC. It translates to CASSFLANSYEQYF.

V is TRBV30 and J is TRBJ1-5, with D uncertain. The CDR3 runs 15 residues. Looked up from germline, CDR1 is GTSNPN and CDR2 is SVGIG (reference sequence). With 0 bases removed from V and 4 bases from J, the gap between germline ends came to 13 bases. In nucleotides, the CDR3 is TGTGCCTGGAGTGTAGGAGACGGGATAAATCAGCCCCAGCATTTT. Translation gives CAWSVGDGINQPQHF.

The chain combines TRBV11-2 with TRBJ2-1; 13 bases agree with TRBD2. The CDR3 runs to 18 residues. Germline V gene data show CDR1 as SGHAT and CDR2 as FQNNGV. J was trimmed by 0 bases and V by 4 bases; bases with no gene match: 6. The CDR3 sequence: CASSSIRTSGSSYNEQFF. DNA for the CDR3: TGTGCCAGCAGCTCCATTAGGACTAGCGGGAGCTCCTACAATGAGCAGTTCTTC.